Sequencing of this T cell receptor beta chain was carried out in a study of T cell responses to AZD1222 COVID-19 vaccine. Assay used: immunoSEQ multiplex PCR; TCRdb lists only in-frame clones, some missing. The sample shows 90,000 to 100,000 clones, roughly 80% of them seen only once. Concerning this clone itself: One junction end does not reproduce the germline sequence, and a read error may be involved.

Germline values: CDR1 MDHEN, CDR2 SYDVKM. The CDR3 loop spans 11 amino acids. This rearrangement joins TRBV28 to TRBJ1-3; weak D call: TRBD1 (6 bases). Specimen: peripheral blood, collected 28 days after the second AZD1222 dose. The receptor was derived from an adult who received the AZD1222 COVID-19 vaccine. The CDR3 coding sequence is TGTGCCAGCGTTATCGAAGGGACAATCGTTTTT. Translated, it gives CASVIEGTIVF.